These 17 T cell receptor beta chains were all obtained from the same sample, sequenced in a study of T cell clonality in common variable immunodeficiency. TCRdb's table, derived via immunoSEQ multiplex PCR, lists solely in-frame clones and lacks some. The sample holds approximately 64,000 clones, and no clone turns up only once. Sequencing input: peripheral blood mononuclear cells. These receptors originate from a person between 18 and 69 years old in good health.

The table lists this clone with many counts. The read ends 3 residues shy of where the CDR3 ends; the end is completed using the germline J gene. The rearrangement joins TRBV19 to TRBJ2-1; maybe TRBD2 (5 bases). Germline lookup yields CDR1 LNHDA and CDR2 SQIVND (reference sequence). The CDR3 covers 14 residues. Trimming shortened V by 3 bases and J by 9 bases, and 15 bases separated the two germline ends. CDR3 protein: CASSMVAPAIEQFF. Partial CDR3 DNA: TGTGCCAGTAGTATGGTAGCGCCGGCGATTGAG. The whole variable domain, filled in from reference TRBV19 and TRBJ2-1, reads DGGITQSPKYLFRKEGQNVTLSCEQNLNHDAMYWYRQDPGQGLRLIYYSQIVNDFQKGDIAEGYSVSREKKESFPLTVTSAQKNPTAFYLCASSMVAPAIEQFFGPGTRLTVL.

This clone was seen repeatedly, ten times or more. The CDR3 goes on 3 residues after the read ends, and that part is filled in from the germline J gene. The genes are TRBV5-6 and TRBJ2-7, with TRBD1 as a possible D gene (6 bases). The CDR3 has 13 amino acids. The ends were cut back, 5 bases at V and 1 base at J, with 10 bases in the middle. Germline assignment: CDR1 SGHDT and CDR2 YYEEEE. This CDR3 is CASRLGGSYEQYF. The sequenced CDR3 bases are TGTGCCAGCAGGTTAGGGGGATCCTACGAG.

This clone was observed many times. The CDR3 goes on 3 residues after the read ends, and that part is filled in from the germline J gene. The chain is built from TRBV13 and TRBJ2-7; TRBD2 matches at 11 bases. Trimming removed 5 bases from V and 1 base from J; junction bases left unmatched: 10. Per germline, CDR1 PRHDT and CDR2 FYEKMQ (reference sequence). The CDR3 covers 17 residues. CDR3 residues: CASSRRLAGISSYEQYF. The DNA read from the CDR3 is TGTGCCAGCAGCAGGAGACTAGCGGGGATCTCATCCTACGAG.

In regard to this clone: The read falls 3 residues short of the CDR3 end, and the missing part is taken from the germline J gene. The V and J genes are TRBV19 and TRBJ1-5; TRBD1 is a possible D gene (5 bases). Trimming cost V 7 bases and J 3 bases, with 16 bases left between them. CDR1 is LNHDA, CDR2 SQIVND, per germline (reference sequence). The CDR3 runs 15 residues. The CDR3 bases that were read are TGTGCCAGTACCCCGGTATCGGGGGTCAATCAGCCC. It is translated as CASTPVSGVNQP. The whole CDR3 protein reads CASTPVSGVNQPQHF. The variable domain in full, with the rest retrieved from reference TRBV19 and TRBJ1-5, is DGGITQSPKYLFRKEGQNVTLSCEQNLNHDAMYWYRQDPGQGLRLIYYSQIVNDFQKGDIAEGYSVSREKKESFPLTVTSAQKNPTAFYLCASTPVSGVNQPQHFGDGTRLSIL.

Many counts were recorded for this clone. The read stops 3 residues short of the end of the CDR3; the missing end is completed from the germline J gene. This chain uses TRBV5-5 with TRBJ2-7; 7 nucleotides line up with TRBD1. CDR3 length equals 15 residues. Trimming at V came to 0 bases and at J to 2 bases, leaving 5 bases not matched to a gene. Per germline, CDR1 SGHKS and CDR2 YYEKEE (reference sequence). The CDR3 protein is CASSLAGTDPYEQYF. The DNA read from the CDR3 is TGTGCCAGCAGCTTGGCCGGGACAGACCCCTACGAG.

This clone was detected ten times or more. The sequenced fragment ends 3 residues before the CDR3 boundary, so the rest is inferred from the germline J gene. The genes are TRBV6-2 or TRBV6-3 and TRBJ2-1, with D unresolved. The length of the CDR3 is 14 residues. CDR1 and CDR2 (germline): MNHEY, SVGEGT. V lost 1 base to trimming and J lost 7 bases, with 11 bases between them. The DNA read from the CDR3 is TGTGCCAGCAGTTACTTCAGGTTAGGGAATGAG. Its translation is CASSYFRLGNE. The full CDR3 protein is CASSYFRLGNEQFF.

This clone came up many times. The sequenced fragment ends 3 residues before the CDR3 boundary, so the rest is inferred from the germline J gene. The rearrangement links TRBV30 to TRBJ2-3; D remains unclear. V shed 2 bases and J shed 1 base, with 19 bases lying between them. The germline CDR1 and CDR2 sequences are GTSNPN and SVGIG (reference sequence). This CDR3 spans 17 amino acids. The chain's CDR3 is CAWSYGLGRARTDTQYF. CDR3 DNA (partial): TGTGCCTGGAGTTACGGTCTCGGTAGGGCCCGCACAGATACG.

In this sample, this clone turned up many times. The read terminates 3 residues ahead of where the CDR3 ends, so the germline J gene completes it. The V gene is TRBV20-1, the J gene TRBJ2-2; no clear D. From germline, CDR1 is DFQATT and CDR2 SNEGSKA (reference sequence). The CDR3 sequence is 16 residues long. The V end was cut by 3 bases, the J end by 2 bases, with 16 bases between. CDR3 amino acids: CSASLSQERNTGELFF. The sequenced CDR3 bases are TGCAGTGCTAGTCTGTCGCAGGAAAGAAACACCGGGGAG.

This clone came up many times. Coverage ceases 3 residues before the CDR3 finishes, and the germline J gene fills in the end. This rearrangement joins TRBV30 to TRBJ2-7; TRBD1 aligns across 7 bases. The CDR3 length is 14 residues. J lost 0 bases, V lost 5 bases, and 7 bases had no gene match. Germline CDR1 is GTSNPN and CDR2 is SVGIG (reference sequence). The CDR3 sequence: CAWDPRGSSYEQYF. Incomplete CDR3 DNA: TGTGCCTGGGACCCCAGGGGGAGCTCCTACGAG.

This clone was recorded at least ten times. The CDR3 end falls 3 residues outside the read, so it is completed with the germline J gene. The genes are TRBV5-4 and TRBJ2-5; D may correspond to TRBD1 or TRBD2 (5 bases each). CDR1 SGHNT and CDR2 YYREEE come from the germline V gene (reference sequence). V was trimmed by 3 bases and J by 2 bases, leaving 17 bases between them. The CDR3 totals 16 residues. CDR3 residues: CASSSLSGRGQETQYF. The DNA read from the CDR3 is TGTGCCAGCAGCTCGCTTTCAGGGAGAGGGCAAGAGACC.

In regard to this clone: One end of the junction does not line up with germline, which may come from a read error. Coverage ceases 3 residues before the CDR3 finishes, and the germline J gene fills in the end. Distinct nucleotide sequences in the sample also encode this CDR3. The rearrangement uses TRBV19 and TRBJ1-1; 9 bases match TRBD1. In germline, CDR1 is LNHDA, CDR2 SQIVND (reference sequence). The CDR3 has 13 residues. The CDR3 bases that were read are TGTGCTAGTAGTTCGGGACAGGGAAGTGAA. This gives the protein CASSSGQGSE. The whole CDR3 protein reads CASSSGQGSEAFF.

This clone was observed at least ten times. The read comes to an end 3 residues before the CDR3 does, leaving the germline J gene to fill in the end. The chain links TRBV10-1 to TRBJ2-2, with 9 bases identical to TRBD2. CDR3 length: 15 residues. V shed 5 bases and J 5 bases; nucleotides not matched to a gene: 6. Germline CDR1 and CDR2: WNHNN and SYGVQD (reference sequence). The sequenced part of the CDR3 DNA is TGCGCCAGCAGTCGGAGTAGCGGGAGTACCGGGGAG. This sequence encodes CASSRSSGSTGE. The complete CDR3 sequence is CASSRSSGSTGELFF.

This clone was seen repeatedly, ten times or more. The read halts 3 residues ahead of the CDR3 end, with the missing end drawn from the germline J gene. This chain connects TRBV7-2 to TRBJ1-2; the D gene is possibly TRBD1 (6 bases). The V gene lost 4 bases and the J gene lost 1 base, with 13 bases spanning the gap. In germline, CDR1 is SGHTA, CDR2 FQGNSA. The CDR3 loop spans 15 amino acids. The part of the CDR3 DNA that was read is TGTGCCAGCAGCTCTAGGACAGAGAGTAACTATGGC. This encodes CASSSRTESNYG. The CDR3 in full is CASSSRTESNYGYTF.

This clone showed up many times. From the germline J gene comes the end of the CDR3, since the read stops 3 residues before it. The rearrangement links TRBV15 to TRBJ2-1, with 9 bases matching TRBD2. CDR1 is LNHNV, CDR2 YYDKDF, per germline (reference sequence). This CDR3 is 18 amino acids long. The V segment lost 1 base and the J segment 1 base; nucleotides outside the gene matches: 8. The CDR3 bases that were read are TGTGCCACCAGCAGAGGGGGGAGCGGGAGGCTATCCTACAATGAG. It specifies CATSRGGSGRLSYNE. The whole CDR3 protein reads CATSRGGSGRLSYNEQFF.

This clone was seen ten or more times. The CDR3 goes on 3 residues after the read ends, and that part is filled in from the germline J gene. The rearrangement links TRBV13 to TRBJ1-2, with 7 nucleotides matching TRBD1. The junction had 14 bases not matched to a gene; V was cut back by 1 base and J by 3 bases. This CDR3 is built from 18 residues. CDR1 is PRHDT and CDR2 is FYEKMQ in the germline V gene (reference sequence). Incomplete CDR3 DNA: TGTGCCAGCAGCTTAGTGTCCCAGGGGGAGTTTAGTGACTATGGC. This sequence encodes CASSLVSQGEFSDYG. The full CDR3 reads CASSLVSQGEFSDYGYTF.

This clone was detected ten times or more. The DNA ends 3 residues before the CDR3 does, and the rest of the CDR3 is filled in from the germline J gene. The chain employs TRBV2 and TRBJ1-1; perhaps TRBD1 as D (6 bases). This CDR3 is built from 13 residues. CDR1 SNHLY and CDR2 FYNNEI come from the germline V gene. V lost 6 bases and J lost 4, with 12 bases in between. CDR3 in amino acids: CASSLRGSTEAFF. The CDR3 DNA, read in part, is TGTGCCAGCAGCCTCAGGGGAAGCACTGAA.

This clone occurred many times. CDR3 bases read: TGTGCCAGCAGGACGTCTAGCGGGACAGATACG. This gives the protein CASRTSSGTDT. The complete CDR3 protein is CASRTSSGTDTQYF. The rearrangement links TRBV7-6 to TRBJ2-3; TRBD2 agrees at 8 bases. The read gets to within 3 residues of the CDR3 end, and the germline J gene fills in the rest. J was trimmed by 3 bases and V by 6 bases; bases with no gene match: 5. CDR1 SGHVS and CDR2 FNYEAQ come from the germline V gene. The CDR3 covers 14 residues. The full variable domain, its missing parts supplied by reference TRBV7-6 and TRBJ2-3, is GAGVSQSPRYKVTKRGQDVALRCDPISGHVSLYWYRQALGQGPEFLTYFNYEAQQDKSGLPNDRFSAERPEGSISTLTIQRTEQRDSAMYRCASRTSSGTDTQYFGPGTRLTVL.